This T cell receptor (beta chain) was documented in a study of cytomegalovirus exposure and HLA in healthy donors. Points from the study as a whole: In the 120 validation repertoires, roughly 94% of cluster scores exceeded 0, per a later analysis.

TCRdb's copy holds only in-frame clones and misses some; the assay was immunoSEQ multiplex PCR. The repertoire holds over 70,000 clones, with roughly 92% as singletons. Concerning this clone: Its antigen is unidentified.

The sequence was collected from a woman under 30 in good health and CMV-seronegative. Material: PBMCs.

The CDR3 DNA reads as TGCGCCAGCAGTCTACGGACAGTTGGGTCGAACACCGGGGAGCTGTTTTTT. Translating gives CASSLRTVGSNTGELFF. The chain joins TRBV5-1 to TRBJ2-2, with a weak D call TRBD1 (6 bases). Germline lookup yields CDR1 SGHRS and CDR2 YFSETQ. V shed 5 bases and J shed 0 bases, with 17 bases lying between them. This CDR3 is 17 amino acids long.